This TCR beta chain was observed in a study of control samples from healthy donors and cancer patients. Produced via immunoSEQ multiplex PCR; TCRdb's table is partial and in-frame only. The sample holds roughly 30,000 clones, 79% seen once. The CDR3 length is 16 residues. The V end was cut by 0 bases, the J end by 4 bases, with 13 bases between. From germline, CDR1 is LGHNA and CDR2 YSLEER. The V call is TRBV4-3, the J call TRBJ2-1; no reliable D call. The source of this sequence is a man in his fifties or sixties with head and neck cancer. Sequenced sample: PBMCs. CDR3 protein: CASSQEFATSYNEQFF. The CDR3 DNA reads TGCGCCAGCAGCCAAGAGTTCGCGACTTCTTACAATGAGCAGTTCTTC.